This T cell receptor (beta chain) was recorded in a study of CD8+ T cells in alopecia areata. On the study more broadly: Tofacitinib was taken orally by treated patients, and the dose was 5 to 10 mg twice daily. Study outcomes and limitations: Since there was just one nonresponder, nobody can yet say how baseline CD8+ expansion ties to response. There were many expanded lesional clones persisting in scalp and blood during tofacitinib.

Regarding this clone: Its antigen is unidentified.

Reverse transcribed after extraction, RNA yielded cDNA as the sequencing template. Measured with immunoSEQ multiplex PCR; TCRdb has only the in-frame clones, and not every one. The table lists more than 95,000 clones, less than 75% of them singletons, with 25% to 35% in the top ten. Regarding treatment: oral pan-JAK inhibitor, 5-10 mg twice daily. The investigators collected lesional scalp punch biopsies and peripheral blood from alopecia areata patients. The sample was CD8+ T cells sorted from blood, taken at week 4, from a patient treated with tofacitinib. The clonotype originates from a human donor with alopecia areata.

The DNA for the CDR3 is TGTGCCAGCTCACCGCCGTGGGACAGCTTCAATCAGCCCCAGCATTTT. It codes for CASSPPWDSFNQPQHF. The chain recombines TRBV18 with TRBJ1-5; 7 nucleotides line up with TRBD1. The CDR3 has 16 residues. V dropped 3 bases and J dropped 3; count of bases not matched to a gene: 8. The germline V gene encodes CDR1 KGHSH and CDR2 LQKENI.